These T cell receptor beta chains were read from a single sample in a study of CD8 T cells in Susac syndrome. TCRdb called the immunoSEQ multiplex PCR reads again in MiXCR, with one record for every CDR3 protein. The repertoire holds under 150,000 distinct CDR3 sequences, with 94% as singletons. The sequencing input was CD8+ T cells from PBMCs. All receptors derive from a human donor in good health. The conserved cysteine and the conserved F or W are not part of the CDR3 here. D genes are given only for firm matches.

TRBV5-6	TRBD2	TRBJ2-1	ASSPGLAGDYNEQF
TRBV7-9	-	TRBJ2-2	ASSLATNTGELF
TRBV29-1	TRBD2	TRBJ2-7	SVGLAGGPEQY
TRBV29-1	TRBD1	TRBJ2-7	SVVLRQGGSYEQY
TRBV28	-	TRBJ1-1	ASSLDWGGNTEAF
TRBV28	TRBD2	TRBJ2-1	ASSSRVAGAAYNEQF
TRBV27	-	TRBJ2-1	ASSLWPTSDRNEQF
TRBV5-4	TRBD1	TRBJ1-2	ASSPPGQVYGYT
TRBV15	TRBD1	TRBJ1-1	ATSMDRGDEAF
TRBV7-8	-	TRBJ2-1	ASLLGNEQF
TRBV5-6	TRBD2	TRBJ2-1	ASSSAGGPPNEQF
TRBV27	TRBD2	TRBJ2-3	ASSVVGRADTQY
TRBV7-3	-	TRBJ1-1	ASSSENQEVAF
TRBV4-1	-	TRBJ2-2	ASGRTTTGELF
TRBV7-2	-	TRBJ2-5	ASSFGQETQY
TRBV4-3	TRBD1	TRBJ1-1	ASSQGQGHTEAF
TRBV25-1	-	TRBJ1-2	ATLPGHQIYGYT
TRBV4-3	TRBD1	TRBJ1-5	ASSPGTGAGNQPQH